This TCR beta chain was captured in a study of OX40 agonist ivuxolimab in advanced cancers. Researchers took blood at baseline, on cycle 4 day 1, and on cycle 7 day 1. Clones were read by immunoSEQ multiplex PCR, and TCRdb kept only the in-frame ones, dropping some. The table shows about 69,000 clones, with nearly 90% occurring only once. Notes on the study in general: Clonal expansion among partial responders at 0.1-3.0 mg/kg ranked near the lowest.

This clone was observed many times. Its matching antigen is unknown. The receptor's source is an adult with an advanced solid tumor such as melanoma, head and neck, liver or kidney cancer. Sequenced material: CD4+ or CD8+ T cells sorted from blood, taken in a trial of the OX40 agonist ivuxolimab.

The CDR3 DNA is TGTGCCAGCAGTCCACGACAGGGGTTGGGCTACACCTTC. Translated: CASSPRQGLGYTF. This sequence joins TRBV6-6 and TRBJ1-2; 8 bases map to TRBD1. Losses at the gene ends were 5 bases for V and 8 bases for J; bases not matched to a gene: 7. Germline V lookup: CDR1 MNHNY, CDR2 SVGAGI (reference sequence). The CDR3 contains 13 residues.